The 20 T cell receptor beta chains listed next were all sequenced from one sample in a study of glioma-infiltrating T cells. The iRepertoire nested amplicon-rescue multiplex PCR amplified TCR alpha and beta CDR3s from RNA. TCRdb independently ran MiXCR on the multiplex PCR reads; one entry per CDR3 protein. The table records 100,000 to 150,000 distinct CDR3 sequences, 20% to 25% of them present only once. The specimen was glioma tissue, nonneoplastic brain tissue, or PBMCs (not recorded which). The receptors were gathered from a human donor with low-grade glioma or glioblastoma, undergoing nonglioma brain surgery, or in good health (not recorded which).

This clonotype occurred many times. As DNA, the CDR3 is TGCGCCAGCAGCCAAACCAGCGGGCGCGAGCGGAACGAGCAGTACTTC. This encodes CASSQTSGRERNEQYF. The V gene is TRBV4-3, the J gene TRBJ2-7, with D tentatively TRBD2 (6 bases). The CDR3 runs 16 residues. CDR1 is LGHNA and CDR2 is YSLEER in the germline V gene. The germline V and J ends were trimmed by 2 bases and 5 bases, with 19 bases remaining between them.

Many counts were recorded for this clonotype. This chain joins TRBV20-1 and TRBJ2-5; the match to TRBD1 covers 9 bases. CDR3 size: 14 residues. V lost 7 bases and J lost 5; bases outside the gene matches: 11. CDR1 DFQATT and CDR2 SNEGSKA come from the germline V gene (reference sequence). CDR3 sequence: CSGWGQGSGETQYF. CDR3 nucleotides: TGCAGTGGATGGGGACAGGGTTCGGGGGAGACCCAGTACTTC.

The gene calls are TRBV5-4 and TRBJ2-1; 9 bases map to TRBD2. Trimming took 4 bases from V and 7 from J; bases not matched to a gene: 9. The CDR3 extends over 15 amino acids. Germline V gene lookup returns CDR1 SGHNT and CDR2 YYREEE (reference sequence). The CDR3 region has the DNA TGTGCCAGCAGCCGAACAGCGGGAGGTCGTAATGAGCAGTTCTTC. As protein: CASSRTAGGRNEQFF.

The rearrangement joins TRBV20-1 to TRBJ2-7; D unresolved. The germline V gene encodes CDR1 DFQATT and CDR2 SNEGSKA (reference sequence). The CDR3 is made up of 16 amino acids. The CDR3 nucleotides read TGCAGCGTTAGAGAGGCCCGGCAGACTTCGCAGTACGAGCAGTACTTC. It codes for CSVREARQTSQYEQYF.

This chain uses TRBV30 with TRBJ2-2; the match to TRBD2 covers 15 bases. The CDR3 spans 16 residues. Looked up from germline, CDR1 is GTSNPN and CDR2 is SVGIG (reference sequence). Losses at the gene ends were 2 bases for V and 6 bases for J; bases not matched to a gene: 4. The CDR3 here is CAWSSGLAGGPGELFF. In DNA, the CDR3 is TGTGCCTGGAGTTCAGGACTAGCGGGAGGGCCCGGGGAGCTGTTTTTT. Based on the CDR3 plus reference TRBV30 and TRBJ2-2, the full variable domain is SQTIHQWPATLVQPVGSPLSLECTVEGTSNPNLYWYRQAAGRGLQLLFYSVGIGQISSEVPQNLSASRPQDRQFILSSKKLLLSDSGFYLCAWSSGLAGGPGELFFGEGSRLTVL.

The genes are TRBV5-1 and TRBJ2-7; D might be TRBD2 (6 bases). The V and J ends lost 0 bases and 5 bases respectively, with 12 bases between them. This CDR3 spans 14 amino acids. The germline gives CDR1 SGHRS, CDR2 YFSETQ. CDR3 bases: TGCGCCAGCAGCTTGGACGGGAGCCAAAACGAGCAGTACTTC. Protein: CASSLDGSQNEQYF.

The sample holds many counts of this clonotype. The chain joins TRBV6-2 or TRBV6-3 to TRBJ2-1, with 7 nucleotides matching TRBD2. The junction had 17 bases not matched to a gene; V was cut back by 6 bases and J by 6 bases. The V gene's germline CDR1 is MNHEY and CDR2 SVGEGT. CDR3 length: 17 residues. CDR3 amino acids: CASSQDLGAGRGNEQFF. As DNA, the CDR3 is TGTGCCAGCAGCCAGGACTTGGGAGCGGGACGGGGCAATGAGCAGTTCTTC.

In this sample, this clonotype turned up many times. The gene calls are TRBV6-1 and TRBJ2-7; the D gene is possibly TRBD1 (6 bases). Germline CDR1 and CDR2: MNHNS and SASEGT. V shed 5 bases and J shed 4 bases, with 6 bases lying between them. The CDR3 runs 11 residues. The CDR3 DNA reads TGTGCCAGCAGTACAGGGTACGAGCAGTACTTC. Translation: CASSTGYEQYF.

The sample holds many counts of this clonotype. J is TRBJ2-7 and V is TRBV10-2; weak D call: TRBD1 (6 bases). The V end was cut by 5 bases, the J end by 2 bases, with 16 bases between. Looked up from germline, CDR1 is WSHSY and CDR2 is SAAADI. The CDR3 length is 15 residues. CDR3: CASSSGQIQTYEQYF. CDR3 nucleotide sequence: TGCGCCAGCAGTTCCGGACAGATACAAACCTACGAGCAGTACTTC.

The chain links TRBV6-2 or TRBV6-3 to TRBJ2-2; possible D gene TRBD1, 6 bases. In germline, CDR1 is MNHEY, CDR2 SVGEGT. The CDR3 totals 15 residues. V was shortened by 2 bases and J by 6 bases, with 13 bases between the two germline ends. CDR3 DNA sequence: TGTGCCAGCAGTTACAGGGACACCGGGGCCGGGGAGCTGTTTTTT. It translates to CASSYRDTGAGELFF.

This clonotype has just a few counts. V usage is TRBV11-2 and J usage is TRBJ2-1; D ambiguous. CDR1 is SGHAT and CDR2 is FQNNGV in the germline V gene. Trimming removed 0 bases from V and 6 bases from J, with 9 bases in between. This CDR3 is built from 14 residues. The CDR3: CASSLDRKGNEQFF. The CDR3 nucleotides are TGTGCCAGCAGCTTAGATCGGAAGGGCAATGAGCAGTTCTTC.

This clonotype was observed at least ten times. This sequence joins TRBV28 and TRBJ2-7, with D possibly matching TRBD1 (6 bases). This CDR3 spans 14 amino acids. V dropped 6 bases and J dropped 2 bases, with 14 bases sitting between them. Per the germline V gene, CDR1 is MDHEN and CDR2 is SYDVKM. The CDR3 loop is CASSPPAGAYEQYF. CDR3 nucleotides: TGTGCCAGCAGCCCCCCCGCAGGGGCCTACGAGCAGTACTTC.

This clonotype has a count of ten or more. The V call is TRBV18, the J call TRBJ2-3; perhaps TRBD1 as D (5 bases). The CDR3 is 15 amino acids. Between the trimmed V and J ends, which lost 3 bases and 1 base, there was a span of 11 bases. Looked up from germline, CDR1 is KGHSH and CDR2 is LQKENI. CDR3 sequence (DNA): TGTGCCAGCTCACCTCAGGGCAGCGGCACAGATACGCAGTATTTT. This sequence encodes CASSPQGSGTDTQYF.

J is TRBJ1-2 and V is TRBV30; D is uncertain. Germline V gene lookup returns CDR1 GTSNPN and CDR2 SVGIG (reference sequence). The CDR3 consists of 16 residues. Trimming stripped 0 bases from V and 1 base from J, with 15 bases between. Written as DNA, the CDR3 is TGTGCCTGGAGTGTACTACGGCAGGTGGTTAACTATGGCTACACCTTC. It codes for CAWSVLRQVVNYGYTF.

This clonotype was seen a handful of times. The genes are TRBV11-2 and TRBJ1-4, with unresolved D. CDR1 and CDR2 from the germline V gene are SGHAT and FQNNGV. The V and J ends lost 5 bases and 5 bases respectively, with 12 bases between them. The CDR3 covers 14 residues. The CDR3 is CASSRLAENEKLFF. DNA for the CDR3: TGTGCCAGCAGCCGACTAGCAGAAAATGAAAAACTGTTTTTT.

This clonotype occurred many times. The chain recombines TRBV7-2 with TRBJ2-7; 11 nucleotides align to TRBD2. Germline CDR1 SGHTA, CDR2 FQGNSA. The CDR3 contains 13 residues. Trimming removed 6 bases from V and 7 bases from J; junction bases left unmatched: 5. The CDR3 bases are TGTGCCAGCAGACTAGCGGGAGTGAAAGAGCAGTACTTC. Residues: CASRLAGVKEQYF.

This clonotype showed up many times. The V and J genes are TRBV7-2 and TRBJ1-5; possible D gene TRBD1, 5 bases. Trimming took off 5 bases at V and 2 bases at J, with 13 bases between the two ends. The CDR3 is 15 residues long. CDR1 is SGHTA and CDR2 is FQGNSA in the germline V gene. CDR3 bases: TGTGCCAGCAGCCCCCGCGGGGCCGGCAATCAGCCCCAGCATTTT. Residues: CASSPRGAGNQPQHF.

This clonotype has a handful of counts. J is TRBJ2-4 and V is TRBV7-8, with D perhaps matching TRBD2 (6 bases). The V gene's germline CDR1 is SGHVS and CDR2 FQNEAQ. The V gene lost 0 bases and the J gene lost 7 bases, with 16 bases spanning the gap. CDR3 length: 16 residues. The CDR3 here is CASSLALARPRNIQYF. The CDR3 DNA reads TGTGCCAGCAGCTTAGCGCTAGCGCGACCAAGGAACATTCAGTACTTC.

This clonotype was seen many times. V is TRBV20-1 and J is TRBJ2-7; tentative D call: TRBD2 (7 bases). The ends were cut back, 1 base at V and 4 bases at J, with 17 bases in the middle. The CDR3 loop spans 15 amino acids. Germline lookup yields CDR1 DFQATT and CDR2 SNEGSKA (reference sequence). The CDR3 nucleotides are TGCAGTGCTAGAGTGGGGGGGGCGCTCCAATACGAGCAGTACTTC. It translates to CSARVGGALQYEQYF.

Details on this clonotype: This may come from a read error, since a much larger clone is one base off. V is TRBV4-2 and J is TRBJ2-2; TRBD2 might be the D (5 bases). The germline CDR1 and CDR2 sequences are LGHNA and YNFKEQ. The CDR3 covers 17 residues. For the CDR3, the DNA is TGTGCCAGCAGCCAAGATTGGCTAACCGTCAACACCGGGGAGCTGCTTTTT. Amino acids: CASSQDWLTVNTGELLF.